This T cell receptor (beta chain) was captured by sequencing in a study of Ad26.COV2.S vaccination and SARS-CoV-2 variants. Turning to the study itself: Donor had been placed in the Ad26.COV2.S arm of the COV1001 trial. Findings and caveats of the study: Placebo recipients had lower spike-specific TCR breadth than vaccine recipients. Breadth measured for non-spike TCRs was similar across vaccine and placebo recipients.

The germline CDR1 and CDR2 sequences are KGHSH and LQKENI. This CDR3 is 13 amino acids long. V was shortened by 11 bases and J by 0 bases, with 11 bases between the two germline ends. Treatment meaning: 15 to 20 received Ad26.COV2.S at low or high dose, single or two shots; roughly five received placebo; per-sample allocation not given. Day 63 after the first vaccine or placebo injection was the time point for sampling. Boston hosted the donor, who was an adult aged 18-55 years. The assay was immunoSEQ multiplex PCR, and TCRdb's table has in-frame clones only and misses some. Among approximately 480,000 clones listed, around nine tenths were seen once. Comments on this clone: Antigen unknown.

The receptor's source is a person aged 18-60 years who received the Ad26.COV2.S COVID-19 vaccine or a placebo. The sample in question was peripheral blood, obtained in a trial of Ad26.COV2.S vaccine versus placebo. The rearrangement links TRBV18 to TRBJ1-3; D ambiguous. In DNA form, the CDR3 reads TGTGCCGCTGGGAGGAGCTCTGGAAACACCATATATTTT. It specifies CAAGRSSGNTIYF.